The clone carrying this T cell receptor (beta chain) was seen once. Profiled with immunoSEQ multiplex PCR; TCRdb holds only in-frame clones, not every one. Here the sample spans around 40,000 clones, more than 70% being singletons. The data belong to a study of blood T cell repertoires in COVID-19. Study summary: PBMCs, B-cell-depleted T cells, or T cells were the source of the cDNA or gDNA that made up the material.

CDR1 and CDR2 (germline): SGHTA, FQGNSA. Trimming took 5 bases from V and 3 from J; bases not matched to a gene: 9. The CDR3 runs 15 residues. The sample consisted of peripheral blood. The V call is TRBV7-2, the J call TRBJ2-7; 8 nucleotides match TRBD1. The TCR originated in a woman aged 80 or older with active or convalescent COVID-19. The CDR3 coding sequence is TGTGCCAGCAGCACCAGACAGGGGAATCTCTACGAGCAGTACTTC. This sequence encodes CASSTRQGNLYEQYF.